This TCR beta chain originates from a study of T cells after posttransplantation cyclophosphamide. Germline V lookup: CDR1 MDHEN, CDR2 SYDVKM. The CDR3 runs 13 residues. V dropped 1 base and J dropped 1 base, with 4 bases sitting between them. Of note for this clone: As yet, its antigen is unknown. Other DNA sequences within the sample encode an identical CDR3.

This related bone marrow graft donor gave peripheral blood on the day of marrow donation. The data were produced by immunoSEQ multiplex PCR, yet TCRdb's version contains in-frame clones alone and is incomplete. The sample has approximately 22,000 clones; approximately 71% are singletons. Findings and caveats of the study: Tissue-infiltrating T cells from skin or gut overlapped little with blood T cells. Recipient CMV seropositivity and CMV reactivation strongly tracked TRB clonality.

The receptor was derived from a woman aged 55-69 years in good health, CMV-negative, and a related stem cell transplant donor. The specimen was memory CD4+ T cells sorted from PBMCs. The gene calls are TRBV28 and TRBJ1-1; D unresolved. This CDR3 reads CASSLSGNTEAFF. The CDR3, as DNA: TGTGCCAGCAGTTTATCGGGGAACACTGAAGCTTTCTTT.